What follows is one T cell receptor beta chain and its context. The antigen remains undetermined. With a much larger clone just one base away, this may be a read error. Quantitative 5'-RACE with molecular barcodes was used to make the TCR beta libraries. TCRdb re-called the 5' RACE reads with MiXCR, one entry per CDR3 protein. The sample consists of approximately 240,000 distinct CDR3 sequences, about 10% of them appearing once. These data are taken from a study of CD8 T cells in ankylosing spondylitis. Overall study findings and caveats: Disease-linked clones reportedly showed significant enrichment in matched ankylosing spondylitis synovial fluid. Disease-linked clones bore a CD8+ phenotype, appearing relatively rarely in peripheral blood. Roughly eight highly homologous variants made up a TCR beta motif that seemed to typify ankylosing spondylitis blood.

Germline V gene data show CDR1 as KGHDR and CDR2 as SFDVKD. V was pared by 2 bases and J by 10 bases, with 16 bases between. The CDR3 length is 14 residues. The chain joins TRBV24-1 to TRBJ1-2; weak D call: TRBD1 (5 bases). The sample comprised blood, either unsorted or a sorted T cell fraction (not recorded which). This TCR was sampled from a male donor with ankylosing spondylitis or in good health (not recorded which). CDR3 in DNA: TGTGCCACCAGTGATTCAGGGTCCGCGGGGGACTACACCTTC. Its translation is CATSDSGSAGDYTF.